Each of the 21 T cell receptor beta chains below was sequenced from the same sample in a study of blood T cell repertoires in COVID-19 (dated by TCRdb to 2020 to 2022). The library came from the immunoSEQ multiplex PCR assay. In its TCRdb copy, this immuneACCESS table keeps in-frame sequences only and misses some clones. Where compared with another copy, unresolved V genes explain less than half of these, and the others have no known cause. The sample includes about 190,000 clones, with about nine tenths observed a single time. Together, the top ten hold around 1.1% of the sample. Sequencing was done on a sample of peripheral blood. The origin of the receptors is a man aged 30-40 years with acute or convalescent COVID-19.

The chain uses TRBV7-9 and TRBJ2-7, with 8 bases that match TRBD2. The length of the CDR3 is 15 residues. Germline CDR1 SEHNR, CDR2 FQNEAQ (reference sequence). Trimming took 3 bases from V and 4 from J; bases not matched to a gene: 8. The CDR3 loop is CASSFAGGPLYEQYF. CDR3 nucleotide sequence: TGTGCCAGCAGCTTTGCGGGAGGTCCACTATACGAGCAGTACTTC.

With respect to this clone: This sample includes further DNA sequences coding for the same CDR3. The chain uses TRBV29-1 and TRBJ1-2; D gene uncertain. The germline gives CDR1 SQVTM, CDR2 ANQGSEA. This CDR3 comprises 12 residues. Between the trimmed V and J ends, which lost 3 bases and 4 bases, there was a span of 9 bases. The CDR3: CSVDSGGYGYTF. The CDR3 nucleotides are TGCAGCGTTGACTCAGGTGGCTATGGCTACACCTTC.

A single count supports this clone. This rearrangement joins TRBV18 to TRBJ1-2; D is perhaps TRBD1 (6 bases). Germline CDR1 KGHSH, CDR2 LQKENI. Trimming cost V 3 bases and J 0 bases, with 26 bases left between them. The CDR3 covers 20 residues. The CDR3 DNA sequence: TGTGCCAGCTCACCCCGACCGCTTACAGGGACCCAATACCCTAACTATGGCTACACCTTC. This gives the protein CASSPRPLTGTQYPNYGYTF. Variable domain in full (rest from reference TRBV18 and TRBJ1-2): NAGVMQNPRHLVRRRGQEARLRCSPMKGHSHVYWYRQLPEEGLKFMVYLQKENIIDESGMPKERFSAEFPKEGPSILRIQQVVRGDSAAYFCASSPRPLTGTQYPNYGYTFGSGTRLTVV.

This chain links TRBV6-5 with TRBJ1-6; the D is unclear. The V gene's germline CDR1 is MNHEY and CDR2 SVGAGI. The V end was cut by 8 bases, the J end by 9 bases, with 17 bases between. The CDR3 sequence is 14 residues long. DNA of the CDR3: TGTGCCAGCGAGAGGGAGGGCAGCAGTTCACCCCTCCACTTT. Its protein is CASEREGSSSPLHF.

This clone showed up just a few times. The CDR3 coding sequence is TGTGCCAGCAGCCAAGCCGACAGGAAGAGCTATGGCTACACCTTC. It encodes CASSQADRKSYGYTF. The chain combines TRBV3-1 (or the pseudogene TRBV3-2) with TRBJ1-2; D possibly corresponds to TRBD1 (6 bases). The CDR3 totals 15 residues. The germline V gene has CDR1 LGHDT and CDR2 YNNKEL (reference sequence). V lost 1 base and J 4 bases, leaving 13 bases between the germline ends.

CDR3 region: CASSLTGVGYGYTF. As DNA, the CDR3 is TGTGCCAGCAGCTTAACAGGGGTGGGCTATGGCTACACCTTC. This chain connects TRBV7-9 to TRBJ1-2; 7 bases line up with TRBD1. Per the germline V gene, CDR1 is SEHNR and CDR2 is FQNEAQ (reference sequence). Trimming took 2 bases from V and 4 from J; bases not matched to a gene: 4. This CDR3 region has 14 residues. The complete variable domain, with remaining parts taken from reference TRBV7-9 and TRBJ1-2, reads DTGVSQNPRHKITKRGQNVTFRCDPISEHNRLYWYRQTLGQGPEFLTYFQNEAQLEKSRLLSDRFSAERPKGSFSTLEIQRTEQGDSAMYLCASSLTGVGYGYTFGSGTRLTVV.

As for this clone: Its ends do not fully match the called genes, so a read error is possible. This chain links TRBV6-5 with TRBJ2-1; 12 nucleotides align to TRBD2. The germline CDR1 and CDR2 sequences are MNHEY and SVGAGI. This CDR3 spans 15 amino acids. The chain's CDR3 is CASSSLAGGRVVFVF. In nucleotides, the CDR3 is TGTGCCAGCAGTTCCCTAGCGGGAGGGCGAGTGGTATTCGTCTTC.

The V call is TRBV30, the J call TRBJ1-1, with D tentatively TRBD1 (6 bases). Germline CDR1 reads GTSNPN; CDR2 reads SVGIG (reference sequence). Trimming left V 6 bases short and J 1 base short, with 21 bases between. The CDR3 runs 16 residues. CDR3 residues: CACRRTGGRENTEAFF. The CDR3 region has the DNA TGTGCCTGCCGCCGGACGGGGGGCCGAGAGAACACTGAAGCTTTCTTT.

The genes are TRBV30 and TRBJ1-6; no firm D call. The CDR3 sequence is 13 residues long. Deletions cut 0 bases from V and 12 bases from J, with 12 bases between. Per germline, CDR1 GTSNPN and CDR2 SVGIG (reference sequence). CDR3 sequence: CAWSVPNGGPLHF. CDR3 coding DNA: TGTGCCTGGAGTGTACCGAACGGAGGACCCCTCCACTTT.

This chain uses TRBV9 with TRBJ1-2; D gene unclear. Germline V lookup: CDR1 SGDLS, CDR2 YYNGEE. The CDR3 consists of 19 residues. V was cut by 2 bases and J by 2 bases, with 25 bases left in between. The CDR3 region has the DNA TGTGCCAGCAGCGTTTGGGAGGAGTTTTCCCCTAGATTAAACTATGGCTACACCTTC. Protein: CASSVWEEFSPRLNYGYTF. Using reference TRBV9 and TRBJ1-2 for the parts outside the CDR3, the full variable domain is DSGVTQTPKHLITATGQRVTLRCSPRSGDLSVYWYQQSLDQGLQFLIQYYNGEERAKGNILERFSAQQFPDLHSELNLSSLELGDSALYFCASSVWEEFSPRLNYGYTFGSGTRLTVV.

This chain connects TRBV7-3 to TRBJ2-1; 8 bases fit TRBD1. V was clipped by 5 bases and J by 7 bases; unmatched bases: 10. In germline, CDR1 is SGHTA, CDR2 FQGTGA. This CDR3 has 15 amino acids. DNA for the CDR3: TGTGCCAGCAGCGGCCAGGGGGCGTTCGGGAATGAGCAGTTCTTC. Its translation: CASSGQGAFGNEQFF.

CDR3 nucleotide sequence: TGTGCCAGCAGCGGACTAGCGGCTCCCTACGAGCAGTACTTC. It translates to CASSGLAAPYEQYF. This chain links TRBV9 with TRBJ2-7; 9 nucleotides align to TRBD2. V was clipped by 3 bases and J by 2 bases; unmatched bases: 3. Germline V gene sequence: CDR1 SGDLS, CDR2 YYNGEE. The CDR3 length is 14 residues.

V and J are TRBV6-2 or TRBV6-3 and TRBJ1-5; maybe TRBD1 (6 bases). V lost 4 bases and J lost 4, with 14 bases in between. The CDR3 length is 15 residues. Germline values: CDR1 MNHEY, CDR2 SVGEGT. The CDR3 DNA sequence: TGTGCCAGCAGTTCGGCAGGGGAAAAGAATCAGCCCCAGCATTTT. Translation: CASSSAGEKNQPQHF.

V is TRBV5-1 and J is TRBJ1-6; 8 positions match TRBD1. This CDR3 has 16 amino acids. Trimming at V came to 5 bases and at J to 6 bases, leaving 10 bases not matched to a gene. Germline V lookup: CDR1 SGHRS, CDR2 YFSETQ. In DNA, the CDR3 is TGCGCCAGCAGATACCAGGGGGCGTTGGGTAATTCACCCCTCCACTTT. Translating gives CASRYQGALGNSPLHF.

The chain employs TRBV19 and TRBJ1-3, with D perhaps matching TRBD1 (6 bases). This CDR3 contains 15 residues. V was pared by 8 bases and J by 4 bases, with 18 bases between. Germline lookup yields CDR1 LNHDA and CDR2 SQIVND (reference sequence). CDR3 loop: CASAGGGARGNTIYF. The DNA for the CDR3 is TGTGCCAGTGCCGGCGGGGGGGCGCGAGGAAACACCATATATTTT.

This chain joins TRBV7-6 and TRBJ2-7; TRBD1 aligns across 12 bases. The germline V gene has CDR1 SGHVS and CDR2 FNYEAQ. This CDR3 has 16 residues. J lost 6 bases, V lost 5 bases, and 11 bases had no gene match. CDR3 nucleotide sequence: TGTGCCAGCAGCAATTCTCCGGGACAGGGGGCTCGCGAGCAGTACTTC. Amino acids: CASSNSPGQGAREQYF.

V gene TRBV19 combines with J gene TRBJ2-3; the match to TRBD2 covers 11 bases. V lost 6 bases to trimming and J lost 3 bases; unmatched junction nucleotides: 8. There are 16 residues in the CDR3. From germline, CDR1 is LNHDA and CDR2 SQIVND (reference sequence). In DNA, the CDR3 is TGTGCCAGTAGAGAAAGTAGCGGGAGGGGGACAGATACGCAGTATTTT. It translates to CASRESSGRGTDTQYF.

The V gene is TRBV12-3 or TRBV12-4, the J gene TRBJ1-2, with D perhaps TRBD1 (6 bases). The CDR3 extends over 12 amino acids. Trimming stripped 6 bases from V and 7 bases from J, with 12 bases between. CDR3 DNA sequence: TGTGCCAGCAGACAACAGGGAATTGGCTACACCTTC. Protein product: CASRQQGIGYTF.

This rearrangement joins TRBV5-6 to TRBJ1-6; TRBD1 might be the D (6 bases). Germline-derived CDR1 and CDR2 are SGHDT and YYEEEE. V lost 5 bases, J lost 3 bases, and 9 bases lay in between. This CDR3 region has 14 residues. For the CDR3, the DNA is TGTGCCAGCAGACCGGGACACTATAATTCACCCCTCCACTTT. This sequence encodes CASRPGHYNSPLHF.

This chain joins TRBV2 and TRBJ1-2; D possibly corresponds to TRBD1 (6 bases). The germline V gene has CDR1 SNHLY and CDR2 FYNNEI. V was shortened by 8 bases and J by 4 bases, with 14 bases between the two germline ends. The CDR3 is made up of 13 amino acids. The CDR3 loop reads CASQEDSSYGYTF. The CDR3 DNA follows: TGTGCCAGCCAAGAGGACAGTAGCTATGGCTACACCTTC. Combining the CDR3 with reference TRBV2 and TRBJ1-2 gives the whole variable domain EPEVTQTPSHQVTQMGQEVILRCVPISNHLYFYWYRQILGQKVEFLVSFYNNEISEKSEIFDDQFSVERPDGSNFTLKIRSTKLEDSAMYFCASQEDSSYGYTFGSGTRLTVV.

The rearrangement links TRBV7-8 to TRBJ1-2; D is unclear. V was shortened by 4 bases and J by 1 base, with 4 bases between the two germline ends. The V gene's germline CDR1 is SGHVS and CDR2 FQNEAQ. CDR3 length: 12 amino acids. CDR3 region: CASSSHNYGYTF. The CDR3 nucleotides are TGTGCCAGCAGCTCCCATAACTATGGCTACACCTTC.